A single sample is the source of the 5 T cell receptor beta chains below, sequenced in a study of vaccination effects on CD4 cells after COVID-19. The antigens these receptors bind are not known. Before sequencing took place, the ViraFEST assay used viral peptide pools to expand antigen-specific CD4+ T cells. Isolation of CD4+ T cells took place after approximately 10 days of culture. Testing of the vaccine recipients showed negative nucleocapsid antibodies and no prior SARS-CoV-2 infection. Assay used: immunoSEQ multiplex PCR; TCRdb lists only in-frame clones, some missing. The data show 55,000 to 80,000 clones, over 65% seen once. This material consisted of CD4+ T cells from PBMCs cultured with HCoV-OC43 spike peptides, taken before COVID-19 vaccination. The subset: HCoV-OC43 spike overlapping peptide pool stimulation. These receptors all come from a human donor who received a COVID-19 vaccine.

V and J are TRBV19 and TRBJ2-2; 8 bases are shared with TRBD2. The V segment lost 5 bases and the J segment 0 bases; nucleotides outside the gene matches: 8. Germline lookup yields CDR1 LNHDA and CDR2 SQIVND (reference sequence). This CDR3 has 17 amino acids. CDR3 protein: CASSVSRGAPNTGELFF. The DNA for the CDR3 is TGTGCCAGTAGTGTCTCGCGGGGGGCCCCGAACACCGGGGAGCTGTTTTTT.

This rearrangement joins TRBV29-1 to TRBJ2-3, with 8 bases fitting TRBD1. Germline trimming cut 7 bases from V and 1 base from J; bases unmatched to any gene: 10. In germline, CDR1 is SQVTM, CDR2 ANQGSEA. The CDR3 runs 15 residues. CDR3 sequence (DNA): TGCAGCGCTGACAGGGGAAAAGGCGGCACAGATACGCAGTATTTT. It is translated as CSADRGKGGTDTQYF.

The chain uses TRBV16 and TRBJ1-1, with unresolved D. The CDR3 covers 17 residues. Germline assignment: CDR1 KGHSY and CDR2 FQNENV. V was shortened by 4 bases and J by 1 base, with 19 bases between the two germline ends. CDR3 loop: CASSPGGITKANTEAFF. The DNA of the CDR3 is TGTGCCAGCAGCCCTGGCGGCATAACGAAGGCGAACACTGAAGCTTTCTTT.

The chain carries TRBV5-1 and TRBJ2-1, with D perhaps TRBD2 (6 bases). Germline V lookup: CDR1 SGHRS, CDR2 YFSETQ. V gave up 7 bases and J gave up 8 bases, with 16 bases separating them. The CDR3 runs 13 residues. The CDR3 spells CASLEGVGDEQFF. The CDR3 region has the DNA TGCGCCAGCTTGGAGGGCGTCGGGGATGAGCAGTTCTTC.

V and J are TRBV7-3 and TRBJ2-3; D gene unclear. V dropped 5 bases and J dropped 0 bases, with 12 bases sitting between them. CDR1 SGHTA and CDR2 FQGTGA come from the germline V gene. CDR3 length: 15 amino acids. CDR3 region: CASSPLGFSTDTQYF. CDR3 sequence (DNA): TGTGCCAGCAGCCCCCTTGGATTTAGCACAGATACGCAGTATTTT.